A selection of T cell receptor beta chains follows, all from one sample in a study of blood T cell dynamics during melanoma immunotherapy. Measured with immunoSEQ multiplex PCR; TCRdb has only the in-frame clones, and not every one. The profile covers about 10,000 clones, with around 89% appearing a single time and 6.5% to 9% taken by the ten largest. The starting material was blood, obtained from a patient treated with checkpoint blockade. The receptor source for this set is a human donor with melanoma. The conserved cysteine and the conserved F or W are not part of the CDR3 here.

j_call v_call cdr3_aa
- TRBV2 ASSLGVVDGEQY
TRBJ2-1 TRBV19 ASSSSTSGKLDEQF
TRBJ2-7 TRBV29-1 SAVRDRSDEQY
- TRBV7-2 ASSLGLGEQY
TRBJ1-5 TRBV7-2 ASSSDRGINQPQH
TRBJ2-7 TRBV7-2 ASSLTDYEQY
TRBJ1-1 TRBV4-1 ASSHETDRGITKS
TRBJ1-1 TRBV27 ASSSRGTEAF
TRBJ2-1 TRBV7-9 ASSPRLAGEEEQF
TRBJ2-5 TRBV9 ASSRYGRTGGDQETQY
TRBJ1-3 TRBV19 ASSAQHSGNTIY
TRBJ2-7 TRBV28 ASSRDRAWDPTSYEQY